This T cell receptor (beta chain) was obtained from a study of T cell responses to AZD1222 COVID-19 vaccine (dated by TCRdb to the early 2020s). Study-level background: AZD1222 recipients given second doses at about 4 weeks or at about 12 weeks were pooled, since spike-specific TCR depth and breadth were not found to differ between the two schedules. A total of 230 or so trial participants underwent TCR sequencing, of whom roughly 210 received two doses of AZD1222 and 26 received two doses of the MenACWY control vaccine. Enrollment into the trials was organized by age into subgroups of 18-55, 56-69 and 70-plus years, and those subgroups contained 148, 28 and 57 TCR-sequenced participants, respectively. General study outcomes and caveats: Reportedly, close to half of the unique spike-specific TCRs recognized epitopes lying outside the regions that are mutated in the B.1.351 and B.1.1.7 variants. Conclusions about previously exposed vaccinees are limited because only five to seven AZD1222 recipients were SARS-CoV-2 seropositive at baseline. In the small 56-69-year group, the increase in depth fell short of significance, most likely because of low power. The whole spike protein was spanned by vaccine-associated CD4 TCRs, and dominant responses were seen in regions 160-218 and 743-854. Participants were mostly white British and included more females than males, and it was suggested by the authors that clonal diversity may have been underestimated. After two AZD1222 doses, both the breadth and the depth of spike-specific TCRs were significantly higher than at day 0 and than in MenACWY recipients. Because no day 14 peak-response samples were available, repertoires were characterized only after the peak T cell response.

The CDR3 regions of human TCRbeta chains were analyzed by immunosequencing. The original methods were these. TCRs in the repertoires were matched against a reference library of SARS-CoV-2-specific TCRs that had been generated with the MIRA antigen-specificity platform. Breadth was defined as the fraction of unique TCRs that were SARS-CoV-2-associated. Depth was defined as the fraction of total T cells that were SARS-CoV-2-associated. Using the MIRA data, each spike-specific TCR was mapped to the spike region that the TCR reacts to and placed in a CD4 or CD8 class. Log10-transformed breadth and depth values were compared by one-way ANOVA with Sidak's multiple comparisons tests. TCRdb carries this immuneACCESS record with in-frame sequences only. Its versions omit some clonotypes, under half of them owing to an unresolved V gene in the studies checked, with the rest unexplained. V and J calls and clone size are copied from that table; D and trimming were computed from the DNA. A total of 100,000 or so clones appear in this sample, about 87% of them only once. 15% to 20% of the sample goes to the ten largest clones.

This clone has a handful of counts. Which antigen it targets is not known. No per-base quality is available; no much larger clone lies one base away. For CDR1 and CDR2, the germline V gene lists SGDLS and YYNGEE. From cysteine to phenylalanine, the CDR3 is 17 amino acids long. Solely the CDR3 DNA is kept, with 51 bases framed from the first base. A distance of 17 bases separates the germline ends of V and J, which lose 2 bases and 2 bases respectively. The label giving this sample's time point can be read as: baseline before first vaccination. Vaccinee samples were obtained from the UK trials COV001 and COV002, which included a single-blind randomized controlled phase 2/3 trial of AZD1222 (ChAdOx1 nCoV-19) in healthy adults. For TCRbeta chain sequencing, PBMC samples from trial participants were taken at day 0 and at day 28 after the second dose.

The V gene is TRBV9 and the J gene is TRBJ2-1; the best D guess is TRBD2, with 6 bases matching. This receptor was taken from an adult in good health. The source material was peripheral blood, sampled on day 0 of AZD1222 vaccination. The bases are TGTGCCAGCAGCGTCAATTCCCTAGCGTCTGCCTACAATGAGCAGTTCTTC. Translated, this gives CASSVNSLASAYNEQFF. Outside the CDR3, residues come from the reference TRBV9 and TRBJ2-1 proteins, so the full variable domain is: DSGVTQTPKHLITATGQRVTLRCSPRSGDLSVYWYQQSLDQGLQFLIQYYNGEERAKGNILERFSAQQFPDLHSELNLSSLELGDSALYFCASSVNSLASAYNEQFFGPGTRLTVL.